These T cell receptor beta chains were read from a single sample in a study of T-cell memory formation after mild COVID-19. TCRdb fed the 5' RACE reads into MiXCR, producing one record per CDR3 protein. The data show a few hundred thousand distinct CDR3 sequences, less than 25% seen once. Sequenced input: PBMCs or a T cell subset sorted from them (not recorded which). All receptors come from an adult woman who had mild COVID-19 (a few samples of this study predate the infection). Cell type and time point are not known. CDR3s include the opening cysteine and the closing phenylalanine or tryptophan. Each record gives: V gene, J gene, D gene, clone size, CDR3 DNA, CDR3 protein. The D gene is left open where the match is weak. Clone size, where shown, is once, few, many, or a class for clones that have expanded.

v_call: TRBV5-1; j_call: TRBJ1-2; d_call: -; clone_size: -; cdr3_nt: TGCGCCAGCAGCCCAGTGCAGAACGGGGTTGGTGGCTACACCTTC; cdr3_aa: CASSPVQNGVGGYTF
v_call: TRBV5-1; j_call: TRBJ1-6; d_call: -; clone_size: few; cdr3_nt: TGCGCCAGCAGCTCCCAAGAGGTGGGGAATTCACCCCTCCACTTT; cdr3_aa: CASSSQEVGNSPLHF
v_call: TRBV3-1; j_call: TRBJ2-2; d_call: TRBD1; clone_size: few; cdr3_nt: TGTGCCAGCAGCCAAGGGCAGGGGGCATCCGGGGAGCTGTTTTTT; cdr3_aa: CASSQGQGASGELFF
v_call: TRBV5-5; j_call: TRBJ2-3; d_call: TRBD2; clone_size: few; cdr3_nt: TGTGCCAGCAGACCCGCGAGCGGGAGTCCGTCTCATACGCAGTATTTT; cdr3_aa: CASRPASGSPSHTQYF
v_call: TRBV7-9; j_call: TRBJ1-1; d_call: -; clone_size: -; cdr3_nt: TGTGCCAGCAGCTTAACGGGAAGTGGGGAGAGAACTGAAGCTTTCTTT; cdr3_aa: CASSLTGSGERTEAFF
v_call: TRBV7-2; j_call: TRBJ2-3; d_call: TRBD1; clone_size: -; cdr3_nt: TGTGCCAGCAGGACGGGACAGGGAGGAGATACGCAGTATTTT; cdr3_aa: CASRTGQGGDTQYF
v_call: TRBV12-3/TRBV12-4; j_call: TRBJ1-5; d_call: -; clone_size: -; cdr3_nt: TGTGCCAGCAGCGGTAGGGACAATAACCAGCATTTT; cdr3_aa: CASSGRDNNQHF
v_call: TRBV30; j_call: TRBJ1-2; d_call: -; clone_size: few; cdr3_nt: TGTGCCTGGTCCCGAGACAGGTTCTATGGCTACACCTTC; cdr3_aa: CAWSRDRFYGYTF
v_call: TRBV6-1; j_call: TRBJ1-5; d_call: TRBD1; clone_size: -; cdr3_nt: TGTGCCAGCAGTGGAGGACAGGGTCGCAATCAGCCCCAGCATTTT; cdr3_aa: CASSGGQGRNQPQHF
v_call: TRBV11-2; j_call: TRBJ2-7; d_call: -; clone_size: -; cdr3_nt: TGTGCCAGCAGCTTCGGGACATACTACGAGCAGTACTTC; cdr3_aa: CASSFGTYYEQYF
v_call: TRBV20-1; j_call: TRBJ1-2; d_call: -; clone_size: -; cdr3_nt: TGCAGTGCCACCACAGAGACTTATGGCTACACCTTC; cdr3_aa: CSATTETYGYTF
v_call: TRBV30; j_call: TRBJ2-1; d_call: -; clone_size: -; cdr3_nt: TGTGCCTGGAATAGGCCTTCCAATGAGCAGTTCTTC; cdr3_aa: CAWNRPSNEQFF
v_call: TRBV2; j_call: TRBJ1-2; d_call: TRBD1; clone_size: -; cdr3_nt: TGTGCCAGCAGTGAAACAGGGGGGAACTCTGGCTACACCTTC; cdr3_aa: CASSETGGNSGYTF
v_call: TRBV4-1; j_call: TRBJ1-2; d_call: -; clone_size: -; cdr3_nt: TGCGCCAGCAGCTCGCTGCTCTCCGGGACAATTGCTGGCTACACCTTC; cdr3_aa: CASSSLLSGTIAGYTF
v_call: TRBV7-6; j_call: TRBJ2-7; d_call: -; clone_size: -; cdr3_nt: TGTGCCAGCAGCTTAGAATTGACGGGCTCCTACGAGCAGTACTTC; cdr3_aa: CASSLELTGSYEQYF
v_call: TRBV9; j_call: TRBJ2-1; d_call: TRBD2; clone_size: many; cdr3_nt: TGTGCCAGCAGTCGGACTAGCGGGAGCTCCTACAATGAGCAGTTCTTC; cdr3_aa: CASSRTSGSSYNEQFF
v_call: TRBV7-9; j_call: TRBJ1-1; d_call: -; clone_size: few; cdr3_nt: TGTGCCTCAAAGGGGGGGGCCACTGAAGCTTTCTTT; cdr3_aa: CASKGGATEAFF
v_call: TRBV12-3/TRBV12-4; j_call: TRBJ2-4; d_call: -; clone_size: few; cdr3_nt: TGTGCCAGCAGTTTCGGAGGGGCCAACATTCAGTACTTC; cdr3_aa: CASSFGGANIQYF
v_call: TRBV12-3/TRBV12-4; j_call: TRBJ1-6; d_call: -; clone_size: -; cdr3_nt: TGTGCCAGCAGGACCCAGAACTTAAATTCACCCCTCCACTTT; cdr3_aa: CASRTQNLNSPLHF
v_call: TRBV24-1; j_call: TRBJ2-3; d_call: -; clone_size: few; cdr3_nt: TGTGCCACCAGTAGTGTAGCGGCCGATACGCAGTATTTT; cdr3_aa: CATSSVAADTQYF
v_call: TRBV15; j_call: TRBJ2-7; d_call: -; clone_size: -; cdr3_nt: TGTGCCACGAGAGACGGCTACGAGCAGTACTTC; cdr3_aa: CATRDGYEQYF
v_call: TRBV30; j_call: TRBJ2-2; d_call: -; clone_size: few; cdr3_nt: TGTGCCTGGAATCGGAACTCGAGGGCCGGGGAGCTGTTTTTT; cdr3_aa: CAWNRNSRAGELFF
v_call: TRBV11-2; j_call: TRBJ2-1; d_call: -; clone_size: few; cdr3_nt: TGTGCCAGCAGCTTAGCATTCAGTGGTAGCCGGTCGCACAATGAGCAGTTCTTC; cdr3_aa: CASSLAFSGSRSHNEQFF
v_call: TRBV7-8; j_call: TRBJ2-2; d_call: TRBD2; clone_size: few; cdr3_nt: TGTGCCAGCAGCTCCGGACTAGCGGCGGCCGGGGAGCTGTTTTTT; cdr3_aa: CASSSGLAAAGELFF
v_call: TRBV29-1; j_call: TRBJ2-3; d_call: TRBD2; clone_size: -; cdr3_nt: TGCAGCGTTGAAGTCTCAGCGGGGGATACGCAGTATTTT; cdr3_aa: CSVEVSAGDTQYF
v_call: TRBV5-5; j_call: TRBJ1-6; d_call: TRBD1; clone_size: many; cdr3_nt: TGTGCCAGCGGAAAATGGGCAGGGGGGAATTCACCCCTCCACTTT; cdr3_aa: CASGKWAGGNSPLHF
v_call: TRBV4-2; j_call: TRBJ1-4; d_call: -; clone_size: -; cdr3_nt: TGTGCCAGCAGCCCCGATAATGAAAAACTGTTTTTT; cdr3_aa: CASSPDNEKLFF
v_call: TRBV27; j_call: TRBJ2-3; d_call: -; clone_size: -; cdr3_nt: TGTGCCAGCAGTTTATCGGGCAGGCCCACAGATACGCAGTATTTT; cdr3_aa: CASSLSGRPTDTQYF
v_call: TRBV7-2; j_call: TRBJ2-7; d_call: -; clone_size: -; cdr3_nt: TGTGCCAGCAGCTCCCTCCGCTCCTACGAGCAGTACTTC; cdr3_aa: CASSSLRSYEQYF
v_call: TRBV2; j_call: TRBJ2-3; d_call: -; clone_size: -; cdr3_nt: TGTGCCAGCATTATCTTCGACGTGGGGGACATGGATACGCAGTATTTT; cdr3_aa: CASIIFDVGDMDTQYF
v_call: TRBV28; j_call: TRBJ2-7; d_call: TRBD2; clone_size: few; cdr3_nt: TGTGCCAGCAGTCCACTAGCGGGAGGGTCCCCCTACGAGCAGTACTTC; cdr3_aa: CASSPLAGGSPYEQYF
v_call: TRBV29-1; j_call: TRBJ1-2; d_call: TRBD1; clone_size: -; cdr3_nt: TGCAGCGTTGAAGAACAGGGGGCGCGGGGCTACACCTTC; cdr3_aa: CSVEEQGARGYTF
v_call: TRBV27; j_call: TRBJ1-6; d_call: -; clone_size: few; cdr3_nt: TGTGCCAGCAGTCCAGGACGGGCCCATTCACCCCTCCACTTT; cdr3_aa: CASSPGRAHSPLHF
v_call: TRBV4-2; j_call: TRBJ2-7; d_call: -; clone_size: many; cdr3_nt: TGTGCCAGCAGCCCGGACGCCGCTAGCCCCAGCTCCTACGAGCAGTACTTC; cdr3_aa: CASSPDAASPSSYEQYF
v_call: TRBV7-2; j_call: TRBJ2-7; d_call: TRBD1; clone_size: -; cdr3_nt: TGTGCCAGCAGCTCCGGGACAGTACGTGGGCAGTACTTC; cdr3_aa: CASSSGTVRGQYF
v_call: TRBV5-5; j_call: TRBJ1-1; d_call: -; clone_size: few; cdr3_nt: TGTGCCAGCAGCGCAACCGCCGGGTCGGTCACTGAAGCTTTCTTT; cdr3_aa: CASSATAGSVTEAFF
v_call: TRBV6-2/TRBV6-3; j_call: TRBJ2-7; d_call: TRBD1; clone_size: -; cdr3_nt: TGTGCCAGCGACAGGACAGGGGGCACCTACGAGCAGTACTTC; cdr3_aa: CASDRTGGTYEQYF
v_call: TRBV7-3; j_call: TRBJ2-2; d_call: TRBD1; clone_size: few; cdr3_nt: TGTGCCAGCAGCTTTGGGACAGGGTCCGGGGAGCTGTTTTTT; cdr3_aa: CASSFGTGSGELFF